The T cell receptor beta chain under discussion was sequenced for a study of blood T cell repertoires in COVID-19. The overall study: Researchers got acute and convalescent COVID-19 samples from the United States, Italy and Spain.

Study processing details: Estimates of nucleated cell counts were drawn from the amplification of reference gene primers. Method: immunoSEQ multiplex PCR; TCRdb's copy keeps in-frame clones and lacks some. V and J calls plus clone size are reproduced from that table; the DNA served to infer D and trimming. Here the sample spans 120,000 to 150,000 clones, almost 90% being singletons. CDR3 length: 15 residues. Germline loops: CDR1 LGHDT, CDR2 YNNKEL (reference sequence). Germline trimming cut 4 bases from V and 2 bases from J; bases unmatched to any gene: 6. Ten or more counts support this clone. The chain uses TRBV3-1 (or the pseudogene TRBV3-2) and TRBJ2-3; 7 bases map to TRBD1. The clonotype comes from a man aged 50-60 years with active or convalescent COVID-19. Sequencing used peripheral blood. In DNA, the CDR3 is TGTGCCAGCAGCCCAGCGGACAGGCCCACAGATACGCAGTATTTT. Translation gives CASSPADRPTDTQYF.